This T cell receptor beta chain stems from a study of T-cell memory formation after mild COVID-19. As for the study in general: There were largely donor-specific TCR clusters. Study-level points and caveats: Mainly in CM and EM were contracting CD4+ clones; CD8+ were in EMRA.

Concerning this clonotype: Its antigen is still unknown.

Barcoded TCR alpha and TCR beta cDNA libraries with UMIs came from 5'RACE using constant-segment primers. TCRdb independently ran MiXCR on the 5' RACE reads; one entry per CDR3 protein. The sample shows some 130,000 distinct CDR3 sequences, 16% of them seen only once. The CDR3 extends over 15 amino acids. Trimming at V came to 11 bases and at J to 2 bases, leaving 11 bases not matched to a gene. Looked up from germline, CDR1 is SEHNR and CDR2 is FQNEAQ (reference sequence). This receptor was obtained from an adult woman who had mild COVID-19 (a few samples of this study predate the infection). Cell type and time point are not known. This sequence joins TRBV7-9 and TRBJ2-2, with 7 bases fitting TRBD1. Sequenced input: PBMCs or a T cell subset sorted from them (not recorded which). The CDR3: CAGTNRGINTGELFF. The CDR3 DNA sequence: TGTGCCGGCACAAACAGGGGTATTAACACCGGGGAGCTGTTTTTT.